The 17 T cell receptor beta chains presented below share a single source sample, sequenced in a study of molecular identifiers for immune sequencing clone quantification. TCRdb redid the calling of the PCR reads with MiXCR, one entry per CDR3 protein. Here the sample spans around 13,000 distinct CDR3 sequences, roughly 16% being singletons. The sequencing input was naive CD8+ T cells from blood, with Jurkat cell RNA spiked in. The subset denotes: FACS-sorted CD8+CD4-CCR7+CD45RA+ naive T cells. The receptors here all came from a human donor in good health. Some libraries in this study had Jurkat cell RNA spiked in.

This clonotype ranks as medium-sized. The V and J genes are TRBV4-1 and TRBJ2-7, with D perhaps TRBD2 (6 bases). Trimming cost V 4 bases and J 5 bases, with 15 bases left between them. CDR1 is MGHRA and CDR2 is YSYEKL in the germline V gene. The CDR3 runs to 14 residues. The CDR3 DNA sequence: TGCGCCAGCAGCCCGCGGGGAAAAGGGAACGAGCAGTACTTC. It specifies CASSPRGKGNEQYF.

The CDR3 DNA reads TGTGCCAGCAGTTTAGGGAACACCGGGGAGCTGTTTTTT. Protein: CASSLGNTGELFF. The chain has TRBV27 and TRBJ2-2; D is unclear. This CDR3 has 13 amino acids. The germline CDR1 and CDR2 sequences are MNHEY and SMNVEV (reference sequence). The V and J ends lost 2 bases and 1 base respectively, with 2 bases between them.

This chain connects TRBV28 to TRBJ2-6; D unclear. Looked up from germline, CDR1 is MDHEN and CDR2 is SYDVKM. This CDR3 is built from 16 residues. Between the trimmed V and J ends, which lost 6 bases and 2 bases, there was a span of 14 bases. As DNA, the CDR3 is TGTGCCAGCAGCATATCCCTTACCACTGGGGCCAACGTCCTGACTTTC. This translates into CASSISLTTGANVLTF.

This clonotype is medium-sized. The genes are TRBV6-1 and TRBJ1-1, with a possible D match to TRBD1 (5 bases). The V gene lost 6 bases and the J gene lost 4 bases, with 12 bases spanning the gap. Germline V gene lookup returns CDR1 MNHNS and CDR2 SASEGT. The CDR3 length is 13 residues. CDR3 nucleotide sequence: TGTGCCAGCAGCCAGGGCCCGAGCACTGAAGCTTTCTTT. It translates to CASSQGPSTEAFF.

This clonotype is termed medium-sized. The chain employs TRBV25-1 and TRBJ2-7; 8 bases align to TRBD2. Unmatched junction bases numbered 12, after V lost 2 bases and J lost 0 bases. This CDR3 has 18 residues. Looked up from germline, CDR1 is MGHDK and CDR2 is SYGVNS. As DNA, the CDR3 is TGTGCCAGCAGTGAAATGGGTGGCACTAGCGGCCACTCCTACGAGCAGTACTTC. Translating gives CASSEMGGTSGHSYEQYF.

This clonotype has a count of ten or more. The chain uses TRBV12-3 or TRBV12-4 and TRBJ1-5; 7 bases are shared with TRBD1. V shed 7 bases, J shed 6 bases, and the junction held 6 bases outside the gene matches. The CDR3 length is 13 residues. Here the CDR3 reads CASTEQGIQPQHF. The CDR3 nucleotides read TGTGCCAGCACCGAACAGGGGATTCAGCCCCAGCATTTT.

As for this clonotype: This may be a read error: a much more frequent sequence differs by one nucleotide. This CDR3 fails to terminate in the conserved phenylalanine or tryptophan, so it likely reflects a read error. This chain joins TRBV7-9 and TRBJ1-1; the D gene is possibly TRBD1 (6 bases). CDR3 length: 14 residues. The ends were cut back, 3 bases at V and 2 bases at J, with 10 bases in the middle. Germline loops: CDR1 SEHNR, CDR2 FQNEAQ (reference sequence). The CDR3 region is CASSFGGANTEAFS. The CDR3 DNA reads TGTGCCAGCAGCTTTGGGGGGGCAAACACTGAAGCTTTCTCT.

This clonotype was recorded many times. The chain links TRBV29-1 to TRBJ2-2; D is possibly TRBD2 (6 bases). Per germline, CDR1 SQVTM and CDR2 ANQGSEA. Trimming shortened V by 7 bases and J by 7 bases, and 16 bases separated the two germline ends. This CDR3 spans 13 amino acids. The CDR3 DNA sequence: TGCAGCGCCCTAGCGACAGTGCTCGGGGAGCTGTTTTTT. It codes for CSALATVLGELFF.

This clonotype showed up many times. The V and J genes are TRBV14 and TRBJ2-3, with TRBD2 identical over 10 bases. The V segment lost 2 bases and the J segment 4 bases; nucleotides outside the gene matches: 3. The CDR3 extends over 15 amino acids. Germline V gene lookup returns CDR1 SGHDN and CDR2 FVKESK. The CDR3 DNA follows: TGTGCCAGCAGCCAACTAGCGGGAGTTTCAGATACGCAGTATTTT. Translating it yields CASSQLAGVSDTQYF.

As regards this clonotype: This may be a read error, as it is one base from a much larger clone. CDR3 protein: CASSEPRLVYGYAF. In nucleotides, the CDR3 is TGTGCCAGCAGTGAACCCCGCTTAGTCTATGGCTACGCCTTC. This chain joins TRBV2 and TRBJ1-2; D gene ambiguous. The CDR3 is 14 residues long. CDR1 is SNHLY, CDR2 FYNNEI, per germline.

This clonotype has at least ten counts. The chain combines TRBV20-1 with TRBJ1-5; 8 nucleotides align to TRBD1. Germline assignment: CDR1 DFQATT and CDR2 SNEGSKA (reference sequence). Trimming took 6 bases from V and 9 from J; bases not matched to a gene: 1. There are 10 residues in the CDR3. The CDR3 coding sequence is TGCAGTGCAACAGGGGGGCCCCAGCATTTT. It codes for CSATGGPQHF.

Within the sample, this clonotype is medium-sized. V and J are TRBV7-6 and TRBJ2-7, with D perhaps assigned TRBD1 or TRBD2 (5 bases each). The CDR3 is made up of 16 amino acids. The germline V gene encodes CDR1 SGHVS and CDR2 FNYEAQ. The V and J ends lost 5 bases and 2 bases respectively, with 19 bases between them. CDR3 nucleotide sequence: TGTGCCAGCAGCCCCACCAGCCCAGGGACGGCCTACGAGCAGTACTTC. It encodes CASSPTSPGTAYEQYF.

This clonotype was observed many times. The chain links TRBV20-1 to TRBJ2-7, with D maybe TRBD2 (6 bases). CDR1 and CDR2 from the germline V gene are DFQATT and SNEGSKA (reference sequence). The CDR3 is 13 amino acids. Trimming took off 6 bases at V and 4 bases at J, with 16 bases between the two ends. DNA of the CDR3: TGCAGTGCCAGTGAGCTCGGGGGTTACGAGCAGTACTTC. It specifies CSASELGGYEQYF.

This clonotype rates as medium-sized (0.01 to 0.1%). The chain employs TRBV7-6 and TRBJ2-7, with TRBD2 matching over 13 bases. Germline values: CDR1 SGHVS, CDR2 FNYEAQ. This CDR3 spans 16 amino acids. V dropped 1 base and J dropped 3; count of bases not matched to a gene: 3. CDR3 sequence (DNA): TGTGCCAGCAGCTTAGGGACTAGCGGGAGTATCTACGAGCAGTACTTC. Amino acid sequence: CASSLGTSGSIYEQYF.

Comment on this clonotype: This sequence may be a read error, since a much larger clone differs from it by one base. V and J are TRBV7-6 and TRBJ1-1, with a possible D match to TRBD1 (5 bases). This CDR3 has 15 residues. Germline V CDR1 and CDR2: SGHVS, FNYEAQ. The DNA of the CDR3 is TGTGCCAGCTTAAACCCGGGACCGATGAACACTGAAGCTTCCTTT. Translating gives CASLNPGPMNTEASF. Looking up the rest from reference TRBV7-6 and TRBJ1-1 gives the full variable domain: GAGVSQSPRYKVTKRGQDVALRCDPISGHVSLYWYRQALGQGPEFLTYFNYEAQQDKSGLPNDRFSAERPEGSISTLTIQRTEQRDSAMYRCASLNPGPMNTEASFGQGTRLTVV.

This clonotype was picked up many times. The CDR3 nucleotides read TGTGCCAGCAGCTTACAACAGACTCGGGGGACTGAAGCTTTCTTT. Encoded protein: CASSLQQTRGTEAFF. The chain carries TRBV13 and TRBJ1-1; D perhaps matches TRBD1 (5 bases). CDR3 size: 15 residues. The V end lost 2 bases, the J end lost 5 bases, and 15 bases lay between the germline ends. The germline V gene has CDR1 PRHDT and CDR2 FYEKMQ (reference sequence).

A word on this clonotype: Possible read error: a much larger clone is one base away. The chain recombines TRBV7-6 with TRBJ2-1, with D perhaps assigned TRBD1 or TRBD2 (5 bases each). This CDR3 has 13 amino acids. Germline V gives CDR1 SGHVS, CDR2 FNYEAQ. Here the CDR3 reads CASSPGPNNEQLF. The CDR3 DNA follows: TGTGCCAGCAGCCCGGGACCCAACAATGAGCAGCTCTTC.